This T cell receptor beta chain was observed in a study of cytomegalovirus exposure and HLA in healthy donors. At the level of the study: Some 85 million unique TCRs, all from HLA-typed donors, were included in an early release of the data. Clustering assigned 81% of the approximately 400 genotyped donors to the Caucasian-associated ancestry cluster. Regarding the study as a whole: The majority of TCR sequences were rare, yet some public TCRs appeared in many donors. Later, an analysis showed that TCR beta chains associated with HLA were more clonally expanded than others that were equally common.

V was cut by 0 bases and J by 7 bases, with 18 bases left in between. The V gene's germline CDR1 is SGHTA and CDR2 FQGTGA. The CDR3 covers 16 residues. The PCR ran on 60 Vbeta and 13 Jbeta primers. The assay was immunoSEQ multiplex PCR, and TCRdb's table has in-frame clones only and misses some. The sample has 100,000 or so clones, roughly four fifths seen once; the top ten hold around 5.2%. To note about this clone: Its antigen is unidentified.

Sequenced sample: PBMCs. This TCR came from a man in his forties in good health and CMV-seropositive. J is TRBJ1-1 and V is TRBV7-3; D is unresolved. This CDR3 is CASSLTGGGSGVEAFF. Written as DNA, the CDR3 is TGTGCCAGCAGCTTAACGGGTGGTGGCAGCGGGGTTGAAGCTTTCTTT.